This entry describes one TCR beta chain. Antigen: not known. This specimen belongs to a study of identical twins. Study findings and constraints: Cord blood's abundant beta clonotypes had fewer insertions, unlike memory repertoires. Beta out-of-frame twin sharing showed a weaker excess.

Healthy Caucasians were all of the donors. Unique molecular identifiers were present on cDNA, and template switching added a universal primer site. TCRdb itself ran the 5' RACE reads through MiXCR, one entry per CDR3 protein. The sample carries 1.5 million to 2 million distinct CDR3 sequences, around a third recorded once. The CDR3 runs 17 residues. The specimen sequenced was cord blood. The TCR sequence derives from a newborn girl in good health. The chain recombines TRBV21-1 with TRBJ2-3; the DNA was not compared with TRBD1, the D call given in the table. TRBV21-1 is flagged as a pseudogene. The CDR3 here is CASSRGGTGDGTDTQYF. CDR3 bases: TGTGCCAGCAGCAGGGGTGGGACAGGGGACGGCACAGATACGCAGTATTTT.